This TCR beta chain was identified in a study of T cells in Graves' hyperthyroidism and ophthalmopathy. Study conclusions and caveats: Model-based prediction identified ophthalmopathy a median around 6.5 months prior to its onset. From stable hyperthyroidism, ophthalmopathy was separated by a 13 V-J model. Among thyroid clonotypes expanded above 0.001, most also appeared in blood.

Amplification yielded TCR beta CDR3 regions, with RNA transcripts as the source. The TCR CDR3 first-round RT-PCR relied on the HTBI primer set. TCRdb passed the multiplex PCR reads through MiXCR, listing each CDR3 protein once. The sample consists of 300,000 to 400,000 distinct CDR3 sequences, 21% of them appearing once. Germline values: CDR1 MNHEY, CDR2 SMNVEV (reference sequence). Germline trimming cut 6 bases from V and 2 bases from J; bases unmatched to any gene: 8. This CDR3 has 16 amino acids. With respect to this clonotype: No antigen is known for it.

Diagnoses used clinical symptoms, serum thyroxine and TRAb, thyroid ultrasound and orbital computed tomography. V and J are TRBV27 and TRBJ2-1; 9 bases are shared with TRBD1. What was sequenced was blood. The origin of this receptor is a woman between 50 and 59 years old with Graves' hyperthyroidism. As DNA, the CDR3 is TGTGCCAGCAGGCCCGGGACAGGGAATACCTACAATGAGCAGTTCTTC. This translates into CASRPGTGNTYNEQFF.